A selection of T cell receptor beta chains follows, all from one sample in a study of T-cell memory formation after mild COVID-19. From the 5' RACE reads, TCRdb called clonotypes with MiXCR, one entry per CDR3 protein. Here the sample spans approximately 570,000 distinct CDR3 sequences, about a sixth being singletons. Sequencing was done on a sample of PBMCs or a T cell subset sorted from them (not recorded which). These receptors came from an adult woman who had mild COVID-19 (a few samples of this study predate the infection). Cell type and time point are not known. The conserved cysteine and the conserved F or W are not part of the CDR3 here.

V	J	CDR3
TRBV5-1	TRBJ2-7	ASSGQVTYEQY
TRBV7-6	TRBJ2-1	ASSSTGGAYNEQF
TRBV12-3/TRBV12-4	TRBJ1-1	ASSFGVIQNTEAF
TRBV24-1	TRBJ2-1	ATSGAGPTYNEQF
TRBV4-2	TRBJ2-5	ASSQEVGMETQY
TRBV10-3	TRBJ2-1	AISASGGVNEQF
TRBV7-2	TRBJ1-1	ASRPRPGQGAVATEAF
TRBV19	TRBJ1-5	ASSIQGNNQPQH
TRBV11-2	TRBJ2-3	ASRYTGRTSTDTQY
TRBV30	TRBJ1-2	AWSIIYGYT
TRBV6-1	TRBJ1-1	ASRQGQGKAF
TRBV7-2	TRBJ2-7	ASSFADSYEQY
TRBV7-9	TRBJ2-1	ASSLAEFVDEQF
TRBV6-5	TRBJ1-1	ASSYANRGFYGEAF
TRBV6-1	TRBJ2-7	ASSQTDFYEQY
TRBV24-1	TRBJ1-5	ATSGGQGYQPQH
TRBV5-1	TRBJ2-7	ASSFSGEAGMAENEQY
TRBV20-1	TRBJ2-1	SANPGPYNEQF
TRBV7-9	TRBJ2-4	ASSLGNPRQY
TRBV29-1	TRBJ2-1	SVASGSPYEQF
TRBV29-1	TRBJ1-1	SVARENTEAF
TRBV6-5	TRBJ2-5	ASSSWTSGRTQY
TRBV3-1	TRBJ2-7	ASSQEGNYEQY
TRBV15	TRBJ2-3	ATSRAGTVTDTQY
TRBV10-3	TRBJ1-5	AISESPLDIFLYSNQPQH
TRBV6-5	TRBJ2-2	ASSSIAGGPGELF
TRBV29-1	TRBJ1-2	SGFNYGYT
TRBV27	TRBJ2-7	ASSPGTSAPYEQY
TRBV20-1	TRBJ1-1	APGNTEAF
TRBV5-1	TRBJ2-7	ASSLVETGAYEQY
TRBV7-8	TRBJ2-3	ASSLRASGATDTQY
TRBV24-1	TRBJ2-5	ATSPPGGQETQY
TRBV30	TRBJ1-5	AWSAPSQPQH
TRBV24-1	TRBJ2-1	ATSDLHRDSNEQF
TRBV12-3/TRBV12-4	TRBJ1-6	ASSAQQGRGSYNSPLH
TRBV7-3	TRBJ2-1	ASSPYQTGEQF
TRBV7-2	TRBJ1-5	ASSLETGFNQPQH
TRBV9	TRBJ2-1	ASSALRDEQF
TRBV19	TRBJ2-1	ASSFQTSYNEQF
TRBV5-1	TRBJ2-7	ASRPGLAGEQY
TRBV11-2	TRBJ2-3	ASIQRGQGGTQY
TRBV11-3	TRBJ1-1	ASSSLTAMNTEAF
TRBV29-1	TRBJ2-3	SERGLAGPGGDTQY